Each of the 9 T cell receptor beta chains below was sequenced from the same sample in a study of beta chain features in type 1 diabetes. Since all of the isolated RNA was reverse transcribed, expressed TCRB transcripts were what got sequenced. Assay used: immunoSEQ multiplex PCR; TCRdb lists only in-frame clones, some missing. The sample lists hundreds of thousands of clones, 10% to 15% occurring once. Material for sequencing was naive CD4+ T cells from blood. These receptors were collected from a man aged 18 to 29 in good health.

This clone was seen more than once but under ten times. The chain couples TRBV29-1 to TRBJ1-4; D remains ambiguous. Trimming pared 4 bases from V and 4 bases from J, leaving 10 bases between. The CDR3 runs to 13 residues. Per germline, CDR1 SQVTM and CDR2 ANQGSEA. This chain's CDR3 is CSVGLQVNEKLFF. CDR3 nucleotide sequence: TGCAGCGTTGGCCTTCAGGTTAATGAAAAACTGTTTTTT.

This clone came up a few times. CDR3 bases: TGTGCCTGGAGTCCGGACAGGGTAAGCTCCTACGAGCAGTACTTC. Amino acid sequence: CAWSPDRVSSYEQYF. V gene TRBV30 combines with J gene TRBJ2-7; 8 bases align to TRBD1. Germline V gene data show CDR1 as GTSNPN and CDR2 as SVGIG (reference sequence). Trimming took 2 bases from V and 0 from J; bases not matched to a gene: 6. The CDR3 has 15 amino acids.

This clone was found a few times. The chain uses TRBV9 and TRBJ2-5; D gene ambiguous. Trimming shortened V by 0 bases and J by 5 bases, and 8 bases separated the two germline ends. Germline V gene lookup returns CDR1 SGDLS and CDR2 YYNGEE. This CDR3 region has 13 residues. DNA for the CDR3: TGTGCCAGCAGCGTAGATCAGTGGGAGACCCAGTACTTC. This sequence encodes CASSVDQWETQYF.

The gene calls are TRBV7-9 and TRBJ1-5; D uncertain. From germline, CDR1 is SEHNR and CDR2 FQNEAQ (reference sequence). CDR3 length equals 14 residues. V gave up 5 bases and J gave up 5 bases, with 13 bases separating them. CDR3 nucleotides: TGTGCCAGCAGCCGATTTGGGGAGGATCAGCCCCAGCATTTT. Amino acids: CASSRFGEDQPQHF.

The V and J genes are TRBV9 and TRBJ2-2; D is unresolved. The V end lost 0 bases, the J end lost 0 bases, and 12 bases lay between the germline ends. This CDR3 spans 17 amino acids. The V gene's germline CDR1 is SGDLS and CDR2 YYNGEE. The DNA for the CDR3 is TGTGCCAGCAGCGTAGCGAGGCGCTTCTCGAACACCGGGGAGCTGTTTTTT. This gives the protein CASSVARRFSNTGELFF.

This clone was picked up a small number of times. The CDR3 protein is CASSLEGTAGTYEQYF. The CDR3 DNA sequence: TGTGCCAGCAGCTTAGAAGGGACCGCGGGGACCTACGAGCAGTACTTC. The chain joins TRBV7-2 to TRBJ2-7, with D possibly matching TRBD2 (6 bases). Germline V gene data show CDR1 as SGHTA and CDR2 as FQGNSA. Trimming shortened V by 1 base and J by 2 bases, and 15 bases separated the two germline ends. The CDR3 has 16 residues.

The CDR3 nucleotides are TGTGCCAGCAGCCAAGTTGGACAGGGGGTTGGTCAGCCCCAGCATTTT. Translated: CASSQVGQGVGQPQHF. This rearrangement joins TRBV14 to TRBJ1-5, with TRBD1 matching over 10 bases. The J segment lost 6 bases and the V segment lost 1 base, leaving 6 bases of the junction unmatched. The germline V gene encodes CDR1 SGHDN and CDR2 FVKESK. This CDR3 has 16 residues.

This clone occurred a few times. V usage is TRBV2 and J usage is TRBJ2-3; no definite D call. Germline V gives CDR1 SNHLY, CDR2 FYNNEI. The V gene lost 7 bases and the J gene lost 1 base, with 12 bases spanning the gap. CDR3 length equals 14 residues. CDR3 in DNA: TGTGCCAGCATCAGTCATCCTGGCACAGATACGCAGTATTTT. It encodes CASISHPGTDTQYF.

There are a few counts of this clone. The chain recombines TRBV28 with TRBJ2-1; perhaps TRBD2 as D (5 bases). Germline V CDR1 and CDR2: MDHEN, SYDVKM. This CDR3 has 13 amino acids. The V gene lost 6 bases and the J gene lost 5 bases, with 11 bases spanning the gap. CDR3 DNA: TGTGCCAGCAGGACTACCTCACACAATGAGCAGTTCTTC. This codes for CASRTTSHNEQFF.